What follows are 8 T cell receptor beta chains derived from one specimen sequenced in a study of cytomegalovirus exposure and HLA in healthy donors. Primers: 60 Vbeta forward and 13 Jbeta reverse. Data came from immunoSEQ multiplex PCR; TCRdb stores just in-frame clones and leaves some out. The profile shows 150,000 to 200,000 clones, around 81% of them singletons. Sequences were obtained from PBMCs. These receptors came from a man aged 18 to 35 in good health and CMV-seronegative.

This clone was observed a single time. The chain is built from TRBV10-1 and TRBJ2-1, with 9 bases matching TRBD2. V dropped 0 bases and J dropped 6; count of bases not matched to a gene: 6. The V gene's germline CDR1 is WNHNN and CDR2 SYGVQD (reference sequence). The CDR3 runs to 16 residues. CDR3 amino acids: CASSESGRGGLNEQFF. CDR3 bases: TGCGCCAGCAGTGAGTCTGGGCGGGGGGGCCTCAATGAGCAGTTCTTC.

The V gene is TRBV11-2, the J gene TRBJ2-7; the D is unclear. The germline gives CDR1 SGHAT, CDR2 FQNNGV. There are 14 residues in the CDR3. The V and J ends lost 1 base and 4 bases respectively, with 11 bases between them. CDR3 residues: CASSLVGPQYEQYF. The CDR3 DNA reads as TGTGCCAGCAGCTTAGTTGGCCCCCAGTACGAGCAGTACTTC.

V usage is TRBV6-6 and J usage is TRBJ2-5; tentatively, D is TRBD1 (5 bases). The V gene's germline CDR1 is MNHNY and CDR2 SVGAGI (reference sequence). This CDR3 is 15 amino acids long. The germline V and J ends were trimmed by 4 bases and 2 bases, with 14 bases remaining between them. CDR3: CASSFTFDSQETQYF. The CDR3 DNA sequence: TGTGCCAGCAGTTTTACGTTCGACAGTCAAGAGACCCAGTACTTC.

The V and J genes are TRBV9 and TRBJ1-2, with no clear D. Germline V gene data show CDR1 as SGDLS and CDR2 as YYNGEE. This CDR3 spans 14 amino acids. Deletions cut 3 bases from V and 3 bases from J, with 12 bases between. The chain's CDR3 is CASSGGWADYGYTF. The CDR3, as DNA: TGTGCCAGCAGCGGAGGGTGGGCGGACTATGGCTACACCTTC. Looking up the rest from reference TRBV9 and TRBJ1-2 gives the full variable domain: DSGVTQTPKHLITATGQRVTLRCSPRSGDLSVYWYQQSLDQGLQFLIQYYNGEERAKGNILERFSAQQFPDLHSELNLSSLELGDSALYFCASSGGWADYGYTFGSGTRLTVV.

J is TRBJ2-7 and V is TRBV11-2; 11 bases are a match to TRBD2. Germline V gene lookup returns CDR1 SGHAT and CDR2 FQNNGV. Trimming at V came to 2 bases and at J to 3 bases, leaving 6 bases not matched to a gene. The CDR3 has 16 amino acids. The CDR3 is CASSLSPGTSGYEQYF. DNA of the CDR3: TGTGCCAGCAGCTTATCCCCCGGGACTAGCGGCTACGAGCAGTACTTC.

The chain uses TRBV6-6 and TRBJ1-2; 7 bases align to TRBD1. Per the germline V gene, CDR1 is MNHNY and CDR2 is SVGAGI (reference sequence). The V and J ends lost 0 bases and 5 bases, in that order; junction bases with no gene match: 3. This CDR3 region has 14 residues. The CDR3 reads CASSYSSGQYGYTF. The CDR3, as DNA: TGTGCCAGCAGTTACTCCTCGGGACAGTATGGCTACACCTTC.

The CDR3 protein is CASSSRPGGGGYTF. CDR3 coding DNA: TGTGCCAGCAGTTCGCGGCCGGGAGGAGGCGGCTACACCTTC. The rearrangement joins TRBV27 to TRBJ1-2; D not certain. CDR3 length: 14 amino acids. V was cut by 4 bases and J by 8 bases, with 17 bases left in between. Germline V CDR1 and CDR2: MNHEY, SMNVEV (reference sequence).

V usage is TRBV28 and J usage is TRBJ1-2; perhaps TRBD1 as D (5 bases). In germline, CDR1 is MDHEN, CDR2 SYDVKM. The CDR3 runs to 14 residues. With 2 bases removed from V and 11 bases from J, the gap between germline ends came to 18 bases. CDR3: CASSLQGSRFRYTF. CDR3 DNA sequence: TGTGCCAGCAGTTTACAGGGTTCGCGCTTTCGGTACACCTTC.